Listed here are 10 T cell receptor beta chains from one sample, sequenced in a study of T cell responses to AZD1222 COVID-19 vaccine. Sequencing was performed with immunoSEQ multiplex PCR; in TCRdb, only in-frame clones are kept and a portion is missing. The sample yields around 99,000 clones, 89% seen once. The sample here was peripheral blood, taken on day 0 of AZD1222 vaccination. The origin of the receptors is an adult in good health.

This chain links TRBV6-1 with TRBJ2-7; D is possibly TRBD1 (6 bases). CDR1 is MNHNS, CDR2 SASEGT, per germline. V was shortened by 0 bases and J by 3 bases, with 18 bases between the two germline ends. The length of the CDR3 is 17 residues. The CDR3 sequence is CASSEALPGHHLYEQYF. CDR3 sequence (DNA): TGTGCCAGCAGTGAAGCGCTACCGGGACACCACCTCTACGAGCAGTACTTC.

This clone was observed a few times. The chain uses TRBV15 and TRBJ2-2, with D possibly matching TRBD1 (5 bases). The CDR3 loop spans 14 amino acids. V lost 0 bases, J lost 5 bases, and 7 bases lay in between. Germline assignment: CDR1 LNHNV and CDR2 YYDKDF (reference sequence). As DNA, the CDR3 is TGTGCCACCAGCAGAGAACGACAGACCGGGGAGCTGTTTTTT. This codes for CATSRERQTGELFF.

This clone showed up just once. The rearrangement joins TRBV29-1 to TRBJ1-2; the D gene is possibly TRBD1 (6 bases). Germline-derived CDR1 and CDR2 are SQVTM and ANQGSEA. The V gene lost 6 bases and the J gene lost 1 base, with 15 bases spanning the gap. The CDR3 has 14 amino acids. The CDR3 spells CSVTQGNINYGYTF. The CDR3 DNA is TGCAGCGTAACGCAGGGGAATATTAACTATGGCTACACCTTC.

This chain uses TRBV5-4 with TRBJ2-2; D uncertain. CDR3 length equals 13 residues. Per the germline V gene, CDR1 is SGHNT and CDR2 is YYREEE (reference sequence). V lost 0 bases and J 5 bases, leaving 5 bases between the germline ends. In nucleotides, the CDR3 is TGTGCCAGCAGCTTGGAGTCTACCGGGGAGCTGTTTTTT. Amino acid sequence: CASSLESTGELFF.

The chain recombines TRBV19 with TRBJ2-2, with D perhaps matching TRBD1 (6 bases). CDR3 length equals 15 residues. CDR1 LNHDA and CDR2 SQIVND come from the germline V gene (reference sequence). Trimming took off 8 bases at V and 10 bases at J, with 23 bases between the two ends. As DNA, the CDR3 is TGTGCCAGTCGCTCCCAGACAGGCCGACGTGAGGAGCTGTTTTTT. Amino acid sequence: CASRSQTGRREELFF.

The V and J genes are TRBV28 and TRBJ1-6; TRBD1 agrees at 9 bases. V trimming: 5 bases; J trimming: 8 bases; junction bases outside the gene matches: 7. The length of the CDR3 is 15 residues. Germline V CDR1 and CDR2: MDHEN, SYDVKM. This CDR3 is CASSLQGQGYSPLHF. In nucleotides, the CDR3 is TGTGCCAGCAGTCTTCAGGGACAGGGTTATTCACCCCTCCACTTT.

The chain recombines TRBV7-8 with TRBJ1-4; D perhaps matches TRBD1 (5 bases). V shed 5 bases and J shed 7 bases, with 11 bases lying between them. The CDR3 spans 13 residues. CDR1 is SGHVS and CDR2 is FQNEAQ in the germline V gene. This CDR3 reads CASSALGGEKLFF. The CDR3 nucleotides read TGTGCCAGCAGCGCCCTCGGGGGTGAAAAACTGTTTTTT.

The chain recombines TRBV18 with TRBJ1-4, with 11 nucleotides matching TRBD1. Germline CDR1 reads KGHSH; CDR2 reads LQKENI. V gave up 3 bases and J gave up 8 bases; unmatched junction bases: 5. The CDR3 runs to 15 residues. The CDR3 sequence: CASSPRDRGGEKLFF. In DNA form, the CDR3 reads TGTGCCAGCTCACCCCGGGACAGGGGGGGAGAAAAACTGTTTTTT.

This chain connects TRBV13 to TRBJ2-3, with TRBD2 identical over 10 bases. The CDR3 has 16 residues. V was pared by 0 bases and J by 5 bases, with 5 bases of the junction left unmatched. Germline CDR1 and CDR2: PRHDT and FYEKMQ (reference sequence). CDR3 region: CASSLGSGRAIDTQYF. As DNA, the CDR3 is TGTGCCAGCAGCTTAGGAAGCGGGAGGGCTATAGATACGCAGTATTTT.

The rearrangement joins TRBV7-2 to TRBJ1-1; D is unresolved. The length of the CDR3 is 13 residues. With 6 bases removed from V and 4 bases from J, the gap between germline ends came to 12 bases. Germline V gene sequence: CDR1 SGHTA, CDR2 FQGNSA. The CDR3 sequence is CASSKIAGTEAFF. CDR3 coding DNA: TGTGCCAGCAGTAAGATCGCGGGCACTGAAGCTTTCTTT.